Listed here are 5 T cell receptor beta chains from one sample, sequenced in a study of regulatory T cells in long-lasting Graves disease. With iRepertoire HTBI primers and Arm-PCR of CDR3 regions, TCR beta libraries were built. TCRdb used MiXCR to reprocess the multiplex PCR reads, holding one entry per CDR3 protein. The table includes some 460,000 distinct CDR3 sequences, roughly 16% detected once. The time point: newly diagnosed GD, antithyroid drugs for less than 3 months. Preparation of the TCR library used RNA extracted from PBMCs. The same sample was also used in a study of T cells in Graves' hyperthyroidism and ophthalmopathy.

This specimen was peripheral blood mononuclear cells (PBMCs), taken at new diagnosis, from a patient treated with antithyroid drugs. These receptors came from a man aged 35 to 55 with Graves disease.

At least ten counts were recorded for this clonotype. The rearrangement uses TRBV29-1 and TRBJ2-7, with D unresolved. This CDR3 is built from 14 residues. Trimming left V 0 bases short and J 2 bases short, with 11 bases between. CDR1 and CDR2 from the germline V gene are SQVTM and ANQGSEA. CDR3 residues: CSVEDPDATYEQYF. In DNA form, the CDR3 reads TGCAGCGTTGAAGATCCGGACGCGACCTACGAGCAGTACTTC.

This chain uses TRBV19 with TRBJ2-3; 13 bases align to TRBD2. The assigned J gene may be wrong: the sequence end matches TRBJ2-7 better. Germline values: CDR1 LNHDA, CDR2 SQIVND (reference sequence). CDR3 length: 16 amino acids. CDR3 region: CASSPRGTSGIGEQYF. CDR3 DNA sequence: TGTGCCAGTAGCCCCCGGGGGACTAGCGGGATCGGGGAGCAGTACTTC.

Only a few counts were recorded for this clonotype. V is TRBV6-1 and J is TRBJ2-3, with 7 bases lining up with TRBD1. The CDR3 covers 14 residues. The V segment lost 9 bases and the J segment 2 bases; nucleotides outside the gene matches: 8. Germline assignment: CDR1 MNHNS and CDR2 SASEGT. The CDR3 DNA sequence: TGTGCCAGTACCCCGGGACAGCTCACAGATACGCAGTATTTT. It is translated as CASTPGQLTDTQYF.

The chain couples TRBV20-1 to TRBJ2-7, with 9 positions matching TRBD2. The CDR3 runs 18 residues. The germline V gene has CDR1 DFQATT and CDR2 SNEGSKA (reference sequence). Trimming removed 1 base from V and 2 bases from J; junction bases left unmatched: 15. This CDR3 reads CSARGGGGAGLAPYEQYF. DNA for the CDR3: TGCAGTGCTAGAGGAGGAGGCGGTGCGGGACTAGCCCCCTACGAGCAGTACTTC.

This clonotype was picked up many times. V gene TRBV28 combines with J gene TRBJ1-5; TRBD1 is a possible D gene (5 bases). From germline, CDR1 is MDHEN and CDR2 SYDVKM. The CDR3 covers 15 residues. The ends were cut back, 7 bases at V and 3 bases at J, with 16 bases in the middle. This CDR3 is CASTTLGGFNQPQHF. The DNA for the CDR3 is TGTGCCAGCACCACACTGGGGGGGTTCAATCAGCCCCAGCATTTT. Together with reference TRBV28 and TRBJ1-5, the CDR3 gives the full variable domain: DVKVTQSSRYLVKRTGEKVFLECVQDMDHENMFWYRQDPGLGLRLIYFSYDVKMKEKGDIPEGYSVSREKKERFSLILESASTNQTSMYLCASTTLGGFNQPQHFGDGTRLSIL.